This T cell receptor beta chain emerged from a study of blood T cell repertoires in COVID-19. Original handling: Counts of nucleated cells, estimated from reference gene primer amplification, were obtained. Repertoires were generated with immunoSEQ multiplex PCR, while TCRdb's copy carries only in-frame clones and drops some. Clonal size and the V and J genes are those of that table, whereas D and trimming came from the DNA. This table holds tens of thousands of clones, under 90% found once. This clone was observed at least ten times. CDR3 length equals 17 residues. The genes are TRBV21-1 and TRBJ1-1; the DNA was not compared with TRBD1, the D call given in the table. TRBV21-1 is assigned pseudogene status. The specimen was peripheral blood. This receptor was taken from a man aged 70-80 years who had recovered from COVID-19. The CDR3 DNA sequence: TGTGCCAGCAGAATTGTTTGGCAGGGGAACATGAACACTGAAGCTTTCTTT. Translating gives CASRIVWQGNMNTEAFF.